Listed here are 12 T cell receptor beta chains from one sample, sequenced in a study of Ad26.COV2.S vaccination and SARS-CoV-2 variants. The assay was immunoSEQ multiplex PCR, and TCRdb's table has in-frame clones only and misses some. The table includes a few hundred thousand clones, about 88% detected once. As to treatment: roughly 18 received Ad26.COV2.S at low or high dose, single or two shots; roughly five received placebo; per-sample allocation not given. Vaccine and placebo recipients were sampled on day 63 after the first injection. The sequencing used peripheral blood, collected in a trial of Ad26.COV2.S vaccine versus placebo. These receptors came from a person between 18 and 59 years old who received the Ad26.COV2.S COVID-19 vaccine or a placebo.

The J gene is TRBJ1-2, the V gene TRBV7-2; D unresolved. The CDR3 sequence is 13 residues long. Trimming left V 5 bases short and J 8 bases short, with 15 bases between. Per the germline V gene, CDR1 is SGHTA and CDR2 is FQGNSA. CDR3 residues: CASSPSTDYGYTF. CDR3 in DNA: TGTGCCAGCAGCCCCTCCACGGATTACGGCTACACCTTC.

The chain uses TRBV7-8 and TRBJ2-1, with 9 positions matching TRBD2. The CDR3 totals 13 residues. The J segment lost 12 bases and the V segment lost 0 bases, leaving 3 bases of the junction unmatched. Per germline, CDR1 SGHVS and CDR2 FQNEAQ. The CDR3 loop is CASSLASGGVQFF. CDR3 nucleotide sequence: TGTGCCAGCAGCTTAGCTAGCGGGGGTGTGCAGTTCTTC. Together with reference TRBV7-8 and TRBJ2-1, the CDR3 gives the full variable domain: GAGVSQSPRYKVAKRGQDVALRCDPISGHVSLFWYQQALGQGPEFLTYFQNEAQLDKSGLPSDRFFAERPEGSVSTLKIQRTQQEDSAVYLCASSLASGGVQFFGPGTRLTVL.

The gene calls are TRBV18 and TRBJ2-2; D unresolved. Germline V lookup: CDR1 KGHSH, CDR2 LQKENI. V shed 1 base and J shed 5 bases, with 8 bases lying between them. CDR3 length equals 14 residues. The CDR3 region is CASSPLRETGELFF. The CDR3 DNA sequence: TGTGCCAGCTCACCACTTAGGGAAACCGGGGAGCTGTTTTTT. Combining the CDR3 with reference TRBV18 and TRBJ2-2 gives the whole variable domain NAGVMQNPRHLVRRRGQEARLRCSPMKGHSHVYWYRQLPEEGLKFMVYLQKENIIDESGMPKERFSAEFPKEGPSILRIQQVVRGDSAAYFCASSPLRETGELFFGEGSRLTVL.

The rearrangement joins TRBV30 to TRBJ1-1; D gene uncertain. The CDR3 length is 12 residues. The V gene lost 5 bases and the J gene lost 0 bases, with 7 bases spanning the gap. Germline-derived CDR1 and CDR2 are GTSNPN and SVGIG (reference sequence). The CDR3 DNA reads as TGTGCCTGGTTCCGATTGAACACTGAAGCTTTCTTT. It encodes CAWFRLNTEAFF.

The chain employs TRBV6-5 and TRBJ2-1; TRBD2 aligns across 10 bases. This CDR3 is 15 amino acids long. Germline V gene sequence: CDR1 MNHEY, CDR2 SVGAGI. With V trimmed by 5 bases and J by 3 bases, 4 bases remained unmatched. CDR3 DNA sequence: TGTGCCAGCAGTAGGACTAGCGGAGACTACAATGAGCAGTTCTTC. Protein: CASSRTSGDYNEQFF.

J is TRBJ1-2 and V is TRBV30, with a weak D call TRBD1 (5 bases). The V gene's germline CDR1 is GTSNPN and CDR2 SVGIG (reference sequence). The CDR3 sequence is 12 residues long. V was cut by 1 base and J by 5 bases, with 8 bases left in between. CDR3 nucleotides: TGTGCCTGGAGTGAGGGGTTTTATGGCTACACCTTC. This encodes CAWSEGFYGYTF.

This sequence joins TRBV28 and TRBJ1-6, with D perhaps matching TRBD1 (6 bases). CDR1 and CDR2 (germline): MDHEN, SYDVKM. CDR3 length equals 14 residues. Trimming cost V 6 bases and J 9 bases, with 15 bases left between them. CDR3 sequence (DNA): TGTGCCAGCAGGGAACAGGGTCGGGGTTCACCCCTCCACTTT. Protein: CASREQGRGSPLHF. Together with reference TRBV28 and TRBJ1-6, the CDR3 gives the full variable domain: DVKVTQSSRYLVKRTGEKVFLECVQDMDHENMFWYRQDPGLGLRLIYFSYDVKMKEKGDIPEGYSVSREKKERFSLILESASTNQTSMYLCASREQGRGSPLHFGNGTRLTVT.

J is TRBJ2-7 and V is TRBV7-8, with TRBD1 as a possible D gene (5 bases). Per the germline V gene, CDR1 is SGHVS and CDR2 is FQNEAQ. With 4 bases removed from V and 1 base from J, the gap between germline ends came to 17 bases. This CDR3 contains 16 residues. In DNA form, the CDR3 reads TGTGCCAGCAGCTGGGGCCAACCAGGGCCGTCCTACGAGCAGTACTTC. This sequence encodes CASSWGQPGPSYEQYF.

The chain links TRBV30 to TRBJ1-5, with D possibly being TRBD1 (6 bases). V gave up 1 base and J gave up 2 bases, with 12 bases separating them. There are 15 residues in the CDR3. Germline CDR1 and CDR2: GTSNPN and SVGIG (reference sequence). CDR3 bases: TGTGCCTGGAGTGGGGGGGCAGAGGGCAATCAGCCCCAGCATTTT. It specifies CAWSGGAEGNQPQHF.

V usage is TRBV6-2 or TRBV6-3 and J usage is TRBJ1-5; the match to TRBD1 covers 7 bases. V shed 1 base and J 3 bases; nucleotides not matched to a gene: 3. The germline CDR1 and CDR2 sequences are MNHEY and SVGEGT. The CDR3 totals 15 residues. CDR3 residues: CASSYWTGDNQPQHF. The DNA of the CDR3 is TGTGCCAGCAGTTACTGGACAGGCGACAATCAGCCCCAGCATTTT.

J is TRBJ2-3 and V is TRBV24-1; TRBD1 agrees at 10 bases. The V segment lost 4 bases and the J segment 6 bases; nucleotides outside the gene matches: 6. CDR1 KGHDR and CDR2 SFDVKD come from the germline V gene. This CDR3 spans 15 amino acids. The chain's CDR3 is CATSDDRGLMDTQYF. In DNA, the CDR3 is TGTGCCACCAGTGACGACAGGGGGCTCATGGATACGCAGTATTTT.

The chain has TRBV11-3 and TRBJ2-3, with 8 bases fitting TRBD1. Germline V gene data show CDR1 as SGHNT and CDR2 as YENEEA. The V gene end was trimmed by 5 bases and the J gene end by 1 base; junction bases not matched to a gene: 11. This CDR3 is built from 17 residues. The chain's CDR3 is CASSKLRPGQGTDTQYF. In nucleotides, the CDR3 is TGTGCCAGCAGCAAACTGCGCCCGGGACAGGGCACAGATACGCAGTATTTT.